Below, 25 T cell receptor beta chains from the same sample are listed, as sequenced in a study of T cells in Graves' hyperthyroidism and ophthalmopathy (dated by TCRdb to the late 2010s). The library was obtained by multiplex PCR. Reads for this sample came from an Illumina HiSeq 2000. The TCR beta CDR3 regions were amplified from the RNA transcripts. A first-round RT-PCR of the TCR CDR3 used the HTBI primer set with the Qiagen OneStep RT-PCR kit. The raw public data were reprocessed by TCRdb itself: fastp quality trimming at Q25, MiXCR clonotype calling, in-frame beta chains only. CDR3 protein duplicates are merged, each entry listing the most common genes and DNA. In all, the sample holds nearly 750,000 distinct CDR3 sequences, and over 35% of those were seen once. Around 30% of the sample rests with the top ten. The sequenced material came from blood. The receptor source for this set is a woman between 40 and 55 years old with Graves' hyperthyroidism.

This chain links TRBV20-1 with TRBJ2-1; D remains unclear. Trimming removed 2 bases at V and 0 bases at J, with 8 bases between. From germline, CDR1 is DFQATT and CDR2 SNEGSKA (reference sequence). The CDR3 spans 14 residues. CDR3 sequence reads: CSARSPSSYNEQFF. The CDR3 coding sequence is TGCAGTGCTAGATCCCCGAGCTCCTACAATGAGCAGTTCTTC.

This clonotype was found a few times. The gene calls are TRBV6-5 and TRBJ1-2, with 8 nucleotides matching TRBD1. Per the germline V gene, CDR1 is MNHEY and CDR2 is SVGAGI. V lost 2 bases and J lost 4; bases outside the gene matches: 6. This CDR3 is 15 amino acids long. CDR3 DNA: TGTGCCAGCAGTTACGCGGGACAGGAGGTCTATGGCTACACCTTC. This sequence encodes CASSYAGQEVYGYTF.

Notes on this clonotype: It may be a read error: a sequence one base away is much more abundant. A read error is likely, as this CDR3 ends without the conserved phenylalanine or tryptophan. This rearrangement joins TRBV7-8 to TRBJ1-4; D unresolved. The CDR3 contains 16 residues. V lost 4 bases to trimming and J lost 7 bases, with 19 bases between them. Germline CDR1 and CDR2: SGHVS and FQNEAQ. The CDR3 protein is CASSSDGPGKIEKLFL. In nucleotides, the CDR3 is TGTGCCAGCAGCTCGGATGGCCCGGGCAAAATTGAAAAACTGTTTCTT.

This chain uses TRBV12-3 or TRBV12-4 with TRBJ1-1; D not resolved. V dropped 6 bases and J dropped 7 bases, with 12 bases sitting between them. This CDR3 is built from 12 residues. CDR3 nucleotide sequence: TGTGCCAGCAGATCCGATATCTTTGAAGCTTTCTTT. Translation: CASRSDIFEAFF.

The genes are TRBV7-8 and TRBJ2-7; perhaps TRBD2 as D (7 bases). V shed 2 bases and J shed 3 bases, with 17 bases lying between them. The CDR3 runs to 16 residues. Germline-derived CDR1 and CDR2 are SGHVS and FQNEAQ. The CDR3 spells CASSLSFAGAVYEQYF. Here the CDR3 DNA reads TGTGCCAGCAGCTTAAGCTTTGCGGGGGCCGTCTACGAGCAGTACTTC. Based on the CDR3 plus reference TRBV7-8 and TRBJ2-7, the full variable domain is GAGVSQSPRYKVAKRGQDVALRCDPISGHVSLFWYQQALGQGPEFLTYFQNEAQLDKSGLPSDRFFAERPEGSVSTLKIQRTQQEDSAVYLCASSLSFAGAVYEQYFGPGTRLTVT.

This clonotype was observed many times. This chain uses TRBV9 with TRBJ1-2, with a weak D call TRBD1 (6 bases). The V end was cut by 4 bases, the J end by 12 bases, with 16 bases between. Germline V CDR1 and CDR2: SGDLS, YYNGEE. The CDR3 consists of 12 residues. Here the CDR3 DNA reads TGTGCCAGCAGCCTGGAGGGGGGGCTCGACACCTTC. This encodes CASSLEGGLDTF. Supplemented by reference TRBV9 and TRBJ1-2, the full variable domain reads DSGVTQTPKHLITATGQRVTLRCSPRSGDLSVYWYQQSLDQGLQFLIQYYNGEERAKGNILERFSAQQFPDLHSELNLSSLELGDSALYFCASSLEGGLDTFGSGTRLTVV.

Turning to this clonotype: It is likely a read error, because the conserved phenylalanine at the end of the CDR3 is missing. The chain is built from TRBV7-2 and TRBJ1-2; 7 nucleotides agree with TRBD1. Germline loops: CDR1 SGHTA, CDR2 FQGNSA. J lost 7 bases, V lost 0 bases, and 2 bases had no gene match. The CDR3 is 13 residues long. The CDR3 loop is CASSLAGGSGYTL. Here the CDR3 DNA reads TGTGCCAGCAGCTTAGCAGGGGGCAGTGGCTACACCCTC.

The chain is built from TRBV12-3 or TRBV12-4 and TRBJ1-2; possibly TRBD1 for D (6 bases). The V end lost 6 bases, the J end lost 4 bases, and 15 bases lay between the germline ends. The CDR3 is made up of 14 amino acids. CDR3 protein: CASSPSGGPYGYTF. DNA for the CDR3: TGTGCCAGCAGCCCATCGGGGGGGCCCTATGGCTACACCTTC.

The V call is TRBV7-2, the J call TRBJ2-3; D is uncertain. The CDR3 extends over 13 amino acids. The V and J ends lost 4 bases and 1 base respectively, with 6 bases between them. Germline V gene sequence: CDR1 SGHTA, CDR2 FQGNSA. CDR3: CASSSRGTDTQYF. CDR3 nucleotides: TGTGCCAGCAGCTCTCGGGGCACAGATACGCAGTATTTT.

This clonotype was counted between two and nine times. The chain employs TRBV4-3 and TRBJ2-7; maybe TRBD2 (6 bases). V was shortened by 4 bases and J by 5 bases, with 15 bases between the two germline ends. The CDR3 length is 14 residues. CDR1 is LGHNA and CDR2 is YSLEER in the germline V gene. CDR3 in DNA: TGCGCCAGCAGCCTAGAACCGGGAGTAAACGAGCAGTACTTC. Translated: CASSLEPGVNEQYF.

This clonotype was detected a few times. CDR3 sequence reads: CSFLDTQYRYTF. The CDR3 DNA reads as TGCAGCTTCCTTGACACCCAGTACCGCTACACCTTC. The chain carries TRBV29-1 and TRBJ1-2; D not certain. This CDR3 has 12 residues. Per germline, CDR1 SQVTM and CDR2 ANQGSEA. Trimming took 8 bases from V and 9 from J, leaving 19 bases between them.

The V call is TRBV12-3 or TRBV12-4, the J call TRBJ1-1, with D unclear. The CDR3 is made up of 13 amino acids. V lost 3 bases to trimming and J lost 3 bases, with 8 bases between them. Here the CDR3 DNA reads TGTGCCAGCAGTTTTAAGGCGGACACTGAAGCTTTCTTT. This translates into CASSFKADTEAFF.

The genes are TRBV19 and TRBJ2-2; 7 bases fit TRBD1. V shed 6 bases and J 3 bases; nucleotides not matched to a gene: 7. CDR1 is LNHDA, CDR2 SQIVND, per germline (reference sequence). The CDR3 consists of 15 residues. This CDR3 reads CASRAGTADTGELFF. For the CDR3, the DNA is TGTGCCAGTAGAGCCGGGACAGCGGACACCGGGGAGCTGTTTTTT.

J is TRBJ2-5 and V is TRBV11-2; unclear D gene. Trimming removed 5 bases from V and 5 bases from J, with 12 bases in between. Germline V lookup: CDR1 SGHAT, CDR2 FQNNGV. The CDR3 totals 13 residues. CDR3 region: CASSPYDVETQYF. Written as DNA, the CDR3 is TGTGCCAGCAGCCCTTACGACGTGGAGACCCAGTACTTC.

The chain combines TRBV5-1 with TRBJ2-2, with TRBD1 matching over 7 bases. The CDR3 has 14 residues. After removal of 4 bases from V and 8 bases from J, the junction contained 8 bases not matched to a gene. The germline CDR1 and CDR2 sequences are SGHRS and YFSETQ. CDR3 amino acids: CASSQEGAAGELFF. The DNA of the CDR3 is TGCGCCAGCAGCCAAGAGGGGGCAGCAGGGGAGCTGTTTTTT.

The chain uses TRBV20-1 and TRBJ2-7; possible D gene TRBD1, 7 bases. The length of the CDR3 is 15 residues. CDR1 DFQATT and CDR2 SNEGSKA come from the germline V gene (reference sequence). V was cut by 6 bases and J by 2 bases, with 20 bases left in between. CDR3: CSARGTVGPTYEQYF. CDR3 DNA: TGCAGTGCCCGGGGGACAGTTGGCCCCACCTACGAGCAGTACTTC.

The sample holds many counts of this clonotype. The rearrangement links TRBV7-8 to TRBJ2-7, with a possible D match to TRBD2 (5 bases). The V end was cut by 3 bases, the J end by 3 bases, with 12 bases between. The germline gives CDR1 SGHVS, CDR2 FQNEAQ. This CDR3 has 14 residues. The CDR3: CASSFAVAGYEQYF. The CDR3 coding sequence is TGTGCCAGCAGCTTTGCGGTGGCGGGCTACGAGCAGTACTTC.

This clonotype has at least ten counts. V is TRBV12-3 or TRBV12-4 and J is TRBJ1-2, with D unresolved. The V and J ends lost 6 bases and 2 bases respectively, with 10 bases between them. CDR3 length equals 13 residues. The CDR3 here is CASSLTSNYGYTF. The DNA of the CDR3 is TGTGCCAGCAGCCTTACATCAAACTATGGCTACACCTTC.

There are many counts of this clonotype. This chain joins TRBV24-1 and TRBJ1-1; no reliable D call. Germline V gene lookup returns CDR1 KGHDR and CDR2 SFDVKD. The CDR3 consists of 13 residues. V gave up 1 base and J gave up 14 bases, with 16 bases separating them. This CDR3 is CATSDFPTGGWFF. The CDR3 coding sequence is TGTGCCACCAGTGATTTCCCCACGGGCGGGTGGTTCTTT.

The chain carries TRBV25-1 and TRBJ2-3, with 8 positions matching TRBD1. V lost 11 bases, J lost 1 base, and 14 bases stayed unmatched. The V gene's germline CDR1 is MGHDK and CDR2 SYGVNS. The CDR3 length is 16 residues. CDR3 loop: CAWSRQGLWGTDTQYF. The CDR3 nucleotides are TGTGCCTGGAGTAGACAGGGGTTGTGGGGCACAGATACGCAGTATTTT.

The chain uses TRBV7-2 and TRBJ2-7, with D perhaps TRBD1 or TRBD2 (9 bases each). In germline, CDR1 is SGHTA, CDR2 FQGNSA. Trimming took 0 bases from V and 1 from J, leaving 19 bases between them. This CDR3 region has 18 residues. CDR3 region: CASSLAGLAGQGSYEQYF. The CDR3 nucleotides are TGTGCCAGCAGCTTAGCGGGCCTAGCGGGACAGGGATCCTACGAGCAGTACTTC.

This clonotype has more than one count but fewer than ten. The V and J genes are TRBV4-3 and TRBJ1-3; D is ambiguous. The CDR3 sequence is 15 residues long. Per germline, CDR1 LGHNA and CDR2 YSLEER. Trimming pared 0 bases from V and 2 bases from J, leaving 8 bases between. This CDR3 reads CASSQDGVAGNTIYF. The CDR3 DNA follows: TGCGCCAGCAGCCAAGATGGGGTTGCTGGAAACACCATATATTTT.

The genes are TRBV28 and TRBJ1-2, with TRBD1 identical over 7 bases. This CDR3 has 14 amino acids. CDR1 and CDR2 (germline): MDHEN, SYDVKM. The J segment lost 4 bases and the V segment lost 4 bases, leaving 6 bases of the junction unmatched. The CDR3 DNA follows: TGTGCCAGCAGTTCACAGGGGAGAGCCTATGGCTACACCTTC. Protein product: CASSSQGRAYGYTF.

Only a few counts were recorded for this clonotype. The chain combines TRBV6-5 with TRBJ1-1; D not certain. The CDR3 consists of 15 residues. Per germline, CDR1 MNHEY and CDR2 SVGAGI. Trimming cost V 2 bases and J 0 bases, with 10 bases left between them. CDR3 in amino acids: CASSYDAFMNTEAFF. Written as DNA, the CDR3 is TGTGCCAGCAGTTACGATGCATTTATGAACACTGAAGCTTTCTTT.

This clonotype showed up many times. The chain carries TRBV20-1 and TRBJ1-2; D may be TRBD1 (6 bases). CDR1 is DFQATT, CDR2 SNEGSKA, per germline (reference sequence). CDR3 size: 10 residues. V gave up 8 bases and J gave up 6 bases, with 10 bases separating them. The CDR3 protein is CSSGVDGYTF. In nucleotides, the CDR3 is TGCAGTTCAGGGGTGGATGGCTACACCTTC.